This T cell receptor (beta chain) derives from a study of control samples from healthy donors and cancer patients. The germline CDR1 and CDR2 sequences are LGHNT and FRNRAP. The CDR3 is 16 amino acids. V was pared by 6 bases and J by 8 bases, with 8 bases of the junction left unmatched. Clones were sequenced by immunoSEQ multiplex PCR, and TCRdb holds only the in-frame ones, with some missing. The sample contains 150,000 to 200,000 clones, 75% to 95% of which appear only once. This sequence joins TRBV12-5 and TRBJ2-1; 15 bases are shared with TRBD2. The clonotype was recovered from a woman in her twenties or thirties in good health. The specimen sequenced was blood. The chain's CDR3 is CASGRGLAGGQDEQFF. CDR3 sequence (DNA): TGTGCTAGTGGACGCGGACTAGCGGGGGGGCAGGATGAGCAGTTCTTC.